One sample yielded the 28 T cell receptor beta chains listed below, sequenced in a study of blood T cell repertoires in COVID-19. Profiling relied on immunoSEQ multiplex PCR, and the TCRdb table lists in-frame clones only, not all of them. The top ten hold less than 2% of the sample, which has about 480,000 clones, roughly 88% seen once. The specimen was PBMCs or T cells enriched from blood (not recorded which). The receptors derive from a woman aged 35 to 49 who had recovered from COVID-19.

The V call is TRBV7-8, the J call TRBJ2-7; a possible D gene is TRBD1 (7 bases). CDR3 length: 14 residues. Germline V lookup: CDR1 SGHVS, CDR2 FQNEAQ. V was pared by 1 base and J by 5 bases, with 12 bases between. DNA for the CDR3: TGTGCCAGCAGCTTAGGTTCAGGGGGGCACGAGCAGTACTTC. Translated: CASSLGSGGHEQYF.

For the CDR3, the DNA is TGTGCCAGCAGCTTAGATTACTTTGAAGCTTTCTTT. This translates into CASSLDYFEAFF. J is TRBJ1-1 and V is TRBV7-9; D is unresolved. The CDR3 runs 12 residues. V was pared by 1 base and J by 7 bases, with 7 bases between. The germline CDR1 and CDR2 sequences are SEHNR and FQNEAQ (reference sequence). Filled out from reference TRBV7-9 and TRBJ1-1, the complete variable domain reads DTGVSQNPRHKITKRGQNVTFRCDPISEHNRLYWYRQTLGQGPEFLTYFQNEAQLEKSRLLSDRFSAERPKGSFSTLEIQRTEQGDSAMYLCASSLDYFEAFFGQGTRLTVV.

The CDR3 sequence: CASSGTGFYNEQFF. The CDR3 DNA is TGTGCCAGCTCCGGGACAGGGTTCTACAATGAGCAGTTCTTC. The chain joins TRBV27 to TRBJ2-1; 9 bases are a match to TRBD1. CDR3 length equals 14 residues. CDR1 is MNHEY and CDR2 is SMNVEV in the germline V gene (reference sequence). The V and J ends lost 8 bases and 3 bases, in that order; junction bases with no gene match: 5.

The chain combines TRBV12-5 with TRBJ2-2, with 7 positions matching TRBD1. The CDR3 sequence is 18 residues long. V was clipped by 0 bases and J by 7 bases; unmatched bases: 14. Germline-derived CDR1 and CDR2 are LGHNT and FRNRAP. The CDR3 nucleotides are TGTGCTAGTGGTTTGGTACGGGACAGCCCAAGTCGGGTCGGGGAGCTGTTTTTT. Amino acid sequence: CASGLVRDSPSRVGELFF.

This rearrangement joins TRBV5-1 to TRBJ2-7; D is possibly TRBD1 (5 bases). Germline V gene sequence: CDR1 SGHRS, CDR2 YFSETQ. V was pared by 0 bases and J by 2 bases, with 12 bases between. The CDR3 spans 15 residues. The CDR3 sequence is CASSLESGPPYEQYF. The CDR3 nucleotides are TGCGCCAGCAGCTTGGAGTCAGGGCCACCCTACGAGCAGTACTTC. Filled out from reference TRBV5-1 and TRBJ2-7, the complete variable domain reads KAGVTQTPRYLIKTRGQQVTLSCSPISGHRSVSWYQQTPGQGLQFLFEYFSETQRNKGNFPGRFSGRQFSNSRSEMNVSTLELGDSALYLCASSLESGPPYEQYFGPGTRLTVT.

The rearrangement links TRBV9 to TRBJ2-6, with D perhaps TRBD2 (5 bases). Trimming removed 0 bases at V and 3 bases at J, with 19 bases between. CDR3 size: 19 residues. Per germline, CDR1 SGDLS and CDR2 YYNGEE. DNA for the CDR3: TGTGCCAGCAGCGTAGCGATGGCCCTATACGGGGTTGGGGCCAACGTCCTGACTTTC. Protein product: CASSVAMALYGVGANVLTF.

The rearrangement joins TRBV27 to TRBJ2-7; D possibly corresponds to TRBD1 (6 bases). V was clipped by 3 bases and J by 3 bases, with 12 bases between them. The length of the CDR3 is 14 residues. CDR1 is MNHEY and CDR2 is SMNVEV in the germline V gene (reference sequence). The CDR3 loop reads CASSFRTESYEQYF. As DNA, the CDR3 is TGTGCCAGCAGTTTTAGGACAGAAAGCTACGAGCAGTACTTC.

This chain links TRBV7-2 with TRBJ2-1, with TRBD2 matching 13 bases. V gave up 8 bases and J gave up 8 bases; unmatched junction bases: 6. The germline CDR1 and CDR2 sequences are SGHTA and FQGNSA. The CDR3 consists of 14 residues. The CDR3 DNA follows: TGTGCCAGCTCGAGGACTAGCGGGAGCGATGAGCAGTTCTTC. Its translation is CASSRTSGSDEQFF.

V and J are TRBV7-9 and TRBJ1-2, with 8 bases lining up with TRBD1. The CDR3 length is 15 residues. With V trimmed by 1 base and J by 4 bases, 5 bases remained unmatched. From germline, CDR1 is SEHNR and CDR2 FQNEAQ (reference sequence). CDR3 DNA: TGTGCCAGCAGCTTAGGACAGGGGATGGCCTATGGCTACACCTTC. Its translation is CASSLGQGMAYGYTF.

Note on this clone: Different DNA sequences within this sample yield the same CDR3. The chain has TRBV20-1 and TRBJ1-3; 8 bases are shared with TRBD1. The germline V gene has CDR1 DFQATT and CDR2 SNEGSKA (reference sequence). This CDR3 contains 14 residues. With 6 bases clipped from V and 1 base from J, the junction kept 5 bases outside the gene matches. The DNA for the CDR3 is TGCAGTGCGAGTGACAGGGGATCTGGAAACACCATATATTTT. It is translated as CSASDRGSGNTIYF.

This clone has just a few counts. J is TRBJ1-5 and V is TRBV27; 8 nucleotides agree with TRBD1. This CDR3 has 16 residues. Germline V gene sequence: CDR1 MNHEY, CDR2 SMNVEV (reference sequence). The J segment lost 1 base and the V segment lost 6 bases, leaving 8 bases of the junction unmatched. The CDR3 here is CASSPDRGMSNQPQHF. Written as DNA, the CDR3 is TGTGCCAGCAGCCCAGACAGGGGAATGAGCAATCAGCCCCAGCATTTT.

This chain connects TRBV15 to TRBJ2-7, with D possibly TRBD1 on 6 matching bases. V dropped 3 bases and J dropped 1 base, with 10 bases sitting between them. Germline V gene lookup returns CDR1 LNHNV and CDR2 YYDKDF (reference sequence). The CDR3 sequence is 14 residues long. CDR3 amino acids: CATSSRTASYEQYF. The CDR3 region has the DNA TGTGCCACCAGCAGTAGGACAGCTTCCTACGAGCAGTACTTC.

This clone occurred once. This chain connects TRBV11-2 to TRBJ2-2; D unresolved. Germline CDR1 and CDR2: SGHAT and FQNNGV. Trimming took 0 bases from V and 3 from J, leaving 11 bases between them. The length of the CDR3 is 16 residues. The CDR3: CASSLESGYDTGELFF. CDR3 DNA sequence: TGTGCCAGCAGCTTAGAATCCGGGTATGACACCGGGGAGCTGTTTTTT.

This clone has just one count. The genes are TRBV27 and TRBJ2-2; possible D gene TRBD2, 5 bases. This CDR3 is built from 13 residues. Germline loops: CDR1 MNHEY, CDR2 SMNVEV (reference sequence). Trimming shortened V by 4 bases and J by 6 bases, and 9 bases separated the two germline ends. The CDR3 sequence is CASSYPGSGELFF. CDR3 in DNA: TGTGCCAGCAGTTACCCGGGGTCCGGGGAGCTGTTTTTT.

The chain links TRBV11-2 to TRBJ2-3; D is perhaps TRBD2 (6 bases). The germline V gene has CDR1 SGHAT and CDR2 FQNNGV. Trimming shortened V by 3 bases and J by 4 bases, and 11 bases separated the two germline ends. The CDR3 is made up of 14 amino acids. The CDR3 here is CASSFGGIPDTQYF. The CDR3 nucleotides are TGTGCCAGCAGCTTTGGCGGGATCCCAGATACGCAGTATTTT.

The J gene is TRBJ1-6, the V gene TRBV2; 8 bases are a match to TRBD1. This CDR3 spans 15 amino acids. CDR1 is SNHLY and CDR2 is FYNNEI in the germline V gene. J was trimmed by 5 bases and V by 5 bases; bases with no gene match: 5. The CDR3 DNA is TGTGCCAGCAGTTGGGACAGGACAGATAATTCACCCCTCCACTTT. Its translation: CASSWDRTDNSPLHF.

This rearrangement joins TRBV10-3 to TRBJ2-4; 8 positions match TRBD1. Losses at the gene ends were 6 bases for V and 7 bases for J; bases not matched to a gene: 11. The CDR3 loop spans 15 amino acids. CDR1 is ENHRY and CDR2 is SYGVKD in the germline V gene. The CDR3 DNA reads TGTGCCATCAGCGACAGCCAGGGGGCGATGAACATTCAGTACTTC. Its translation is CAISDSQGAMNIQYF.

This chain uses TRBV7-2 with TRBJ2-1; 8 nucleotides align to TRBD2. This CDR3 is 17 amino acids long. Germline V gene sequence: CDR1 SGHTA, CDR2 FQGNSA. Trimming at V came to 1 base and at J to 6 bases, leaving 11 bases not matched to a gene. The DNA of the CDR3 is TGTGCCAGCAGCTTAGGGGTTGCGGGAGGAGTTGGCAATGAGCAGTTCTTC. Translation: CASSLGVAGGVGNEQFF.

CDR3 nucleotides: TGTGCCAGCAGCTTTCCCCCCCGGACACAGATTTATTTT. Its translation: CASSFPPRTQIYF. The gene calls are TRBV5-6 and TRBJ1-3, with TRBD1 as a possible D gene (5 bases). V lost 2 bases, J lost 16 bases, and 19 bases lay in between. The CDR3 spans 13 residues. CDR1 and CDR2 from the germline V gene are SGHDT and YYEEEE.

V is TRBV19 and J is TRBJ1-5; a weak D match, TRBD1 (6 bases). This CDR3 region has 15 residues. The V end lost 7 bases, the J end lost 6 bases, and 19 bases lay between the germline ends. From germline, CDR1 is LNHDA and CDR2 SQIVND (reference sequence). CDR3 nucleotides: TGTGCCAGTAAATCCCACGCAGGGGAACCTCAGCCCCAGCATTTT. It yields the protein CASKSHAGEPQPQHF.

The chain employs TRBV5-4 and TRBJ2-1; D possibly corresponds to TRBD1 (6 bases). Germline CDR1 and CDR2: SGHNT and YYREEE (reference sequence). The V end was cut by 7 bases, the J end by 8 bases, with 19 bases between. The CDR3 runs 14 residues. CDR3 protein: CASLNRVDSDEQFF. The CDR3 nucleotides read TGTGCCAGCCTTAACAGGGTAGATAGCGATGAGCAGTTCTTC.

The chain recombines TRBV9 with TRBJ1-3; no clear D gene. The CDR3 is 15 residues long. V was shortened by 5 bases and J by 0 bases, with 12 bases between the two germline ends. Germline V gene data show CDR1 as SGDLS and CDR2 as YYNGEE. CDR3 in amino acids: CASRAGSSSGNTIYF. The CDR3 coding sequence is TGTGCCAGCAGAGCCGGGTCCAGCTCTGGAAACACCATATATTTT.

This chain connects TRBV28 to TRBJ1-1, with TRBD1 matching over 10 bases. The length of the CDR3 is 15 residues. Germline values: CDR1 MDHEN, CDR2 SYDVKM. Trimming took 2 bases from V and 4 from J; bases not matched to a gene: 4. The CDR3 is CASSLGGQGGTEAFF. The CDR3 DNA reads TGTGCCAGCAGTTTAGGAGGACAGGGGGGCACTGAAGCTTTCTTT.

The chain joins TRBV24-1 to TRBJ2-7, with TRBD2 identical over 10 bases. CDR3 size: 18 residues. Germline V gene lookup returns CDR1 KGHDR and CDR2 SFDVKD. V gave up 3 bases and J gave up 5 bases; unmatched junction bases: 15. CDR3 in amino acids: CATSDPPRLAGFYHEQYF. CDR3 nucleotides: TGTGCCACCAGTGATCCCCCCCGACTAGCGGGTTTTTACCACGAGCAGTACTTC.

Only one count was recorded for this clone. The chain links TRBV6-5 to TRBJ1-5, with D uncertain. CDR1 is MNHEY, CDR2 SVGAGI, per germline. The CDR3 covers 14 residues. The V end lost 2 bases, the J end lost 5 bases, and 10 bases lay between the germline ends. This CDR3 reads CASSYPELYQPQHF. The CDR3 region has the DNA TGTGCCAGCAGTTACCCTGAGCTGTATCAGCCCCAGCATTTT.

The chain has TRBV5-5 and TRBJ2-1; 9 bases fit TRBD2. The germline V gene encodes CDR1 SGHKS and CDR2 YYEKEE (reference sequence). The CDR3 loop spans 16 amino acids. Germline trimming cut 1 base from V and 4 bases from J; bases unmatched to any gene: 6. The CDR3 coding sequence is TGTGCCAGCAGCTTGATGCCTCTAGCGGGGTACAATGAGCAGTTCTTC. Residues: CASSLMPLAGYNEQFF.

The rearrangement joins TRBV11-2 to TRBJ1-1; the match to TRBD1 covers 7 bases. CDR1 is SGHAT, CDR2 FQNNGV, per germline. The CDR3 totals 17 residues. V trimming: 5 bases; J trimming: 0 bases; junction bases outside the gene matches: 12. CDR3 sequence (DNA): TGTGCCAGCAGCCCCCGAGGGACAGAGACCATGAACACTGAAGCTTTCTTT. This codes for CASSPRGTETMNTEAFF.

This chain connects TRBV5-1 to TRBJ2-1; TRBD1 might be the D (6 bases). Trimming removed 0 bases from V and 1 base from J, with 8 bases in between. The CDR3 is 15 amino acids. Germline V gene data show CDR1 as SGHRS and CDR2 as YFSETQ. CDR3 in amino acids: CASSLEGESYNEQFF. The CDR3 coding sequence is TGCGCCAGCAGCTTGGAGGGGGAGTCCTACAATGAGCAGTTCTTC. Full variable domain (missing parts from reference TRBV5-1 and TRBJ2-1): KAGVTQTPRYLIKTRGQQVTLSCSPISGHRSVSWYQQTPGQGLQFLFEYFSETQRNKGNFPGRFSGRQFSNSRSEMNVSTLELGDSALYLCASSLEGESYNEQFFGPGTRLTVL.